A single TCR beta chain is shown here with its context. The method was immunoSEQ multiplex PCR; TCRdb's version includes in-frame clones alone and lacks a portion of them. The table lists 120,000 or so clones, around 87% of them singletons. This sample was taken from a study of control samples from healthy donors and cancer patients. V lost 4 bases and J lost 1; bases outside the gene matches: 5. The CDR3 has 14 residues. Germline V gene sequence: CDR1 SGHRS, CDR2 YFSETQ. V gene TRBV5-1 combines with J gene TRBJ2-7, with 7 bases aligning to TRBD2. The receptor was derived from a man aged 35 to 55 in good health. The sample comprised blood. The DNA for the CDR3 is TGCGCCAGCAGCCCGGAACTAGCGTCCTACGAGCAGTACTTC. Translated: CASSPELASYEQYF.